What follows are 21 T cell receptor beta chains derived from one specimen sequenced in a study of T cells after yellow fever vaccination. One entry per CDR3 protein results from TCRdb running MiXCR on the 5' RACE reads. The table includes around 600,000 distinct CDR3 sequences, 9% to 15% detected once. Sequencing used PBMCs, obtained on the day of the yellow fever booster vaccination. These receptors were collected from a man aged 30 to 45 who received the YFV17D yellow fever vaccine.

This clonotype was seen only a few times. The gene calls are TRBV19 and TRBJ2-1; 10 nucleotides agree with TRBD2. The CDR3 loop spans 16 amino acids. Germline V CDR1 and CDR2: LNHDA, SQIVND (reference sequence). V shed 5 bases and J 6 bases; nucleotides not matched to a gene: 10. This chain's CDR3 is CASSPASGSFRNEQFF. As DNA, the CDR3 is TGTGCCAGTAGTCCCGCTAGCGGGAGCTTCCGCAATGAGCAGTTCTTC.

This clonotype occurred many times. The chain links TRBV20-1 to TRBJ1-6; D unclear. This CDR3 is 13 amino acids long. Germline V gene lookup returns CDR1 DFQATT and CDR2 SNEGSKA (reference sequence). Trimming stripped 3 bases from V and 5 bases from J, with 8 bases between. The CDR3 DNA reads TGCAGTGCTAGGACTGGGAATAATTCACCCCTCCACTTT. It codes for CSARTGNNSPLHF.

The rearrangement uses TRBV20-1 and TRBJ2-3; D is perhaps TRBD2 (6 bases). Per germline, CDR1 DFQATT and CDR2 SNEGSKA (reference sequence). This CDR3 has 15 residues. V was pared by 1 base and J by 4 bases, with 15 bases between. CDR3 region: CSARAGGGGADTQYF. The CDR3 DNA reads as TGCAGTGCTAGAGCAGGCGGAGGAGGGGCAGATACGCAGTATTTT.

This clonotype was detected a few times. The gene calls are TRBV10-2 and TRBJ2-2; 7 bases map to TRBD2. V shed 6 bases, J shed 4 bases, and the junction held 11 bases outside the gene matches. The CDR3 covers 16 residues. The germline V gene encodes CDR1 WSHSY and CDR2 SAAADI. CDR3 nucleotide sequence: TGCGCCAGCAGGACCCCGAGCGGGACTCCCACCGGGGAGCTGTTTTTT. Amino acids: CASRTPSGTPTGELFF.

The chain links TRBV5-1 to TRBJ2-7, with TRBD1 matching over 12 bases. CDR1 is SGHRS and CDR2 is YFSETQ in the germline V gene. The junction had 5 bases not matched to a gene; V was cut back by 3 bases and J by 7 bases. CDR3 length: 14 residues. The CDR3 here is CASSSGTGGREQYF. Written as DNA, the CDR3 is TGCGCCAGCAGCTCCGGGACAGGGGGCCGTGAGCAGTACTTC.

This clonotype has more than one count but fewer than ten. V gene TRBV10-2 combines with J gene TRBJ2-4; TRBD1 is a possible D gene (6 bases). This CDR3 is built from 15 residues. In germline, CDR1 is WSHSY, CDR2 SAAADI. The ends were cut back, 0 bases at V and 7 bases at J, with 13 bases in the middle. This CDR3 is CASSESAGQSNIQYF. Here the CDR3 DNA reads TGCGCCAGCAGTGAGTCGGCAGGACAGTCGAACATTCAGTACTTC.

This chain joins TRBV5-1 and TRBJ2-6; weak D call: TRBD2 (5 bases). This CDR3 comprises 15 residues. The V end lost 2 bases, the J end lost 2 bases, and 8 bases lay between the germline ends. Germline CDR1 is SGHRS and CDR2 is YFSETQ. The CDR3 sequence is CASSFPGTGANVLTF. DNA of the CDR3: TGCGCCAGCAGCTTTCCGGGAACTGGGGCCAACGTCCTGACTTTC.

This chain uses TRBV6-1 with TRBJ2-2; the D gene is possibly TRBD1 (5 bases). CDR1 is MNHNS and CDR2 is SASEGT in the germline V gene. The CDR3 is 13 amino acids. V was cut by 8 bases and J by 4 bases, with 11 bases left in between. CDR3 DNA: TGTGCCAGCGGGGCCAGACTCACCGGGGAGCTGTTTTTT. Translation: CASGARLTGELFF.

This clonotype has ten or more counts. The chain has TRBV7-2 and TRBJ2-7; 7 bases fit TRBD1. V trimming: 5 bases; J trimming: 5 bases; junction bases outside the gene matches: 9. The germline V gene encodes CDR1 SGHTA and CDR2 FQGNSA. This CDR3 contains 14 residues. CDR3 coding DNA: TGTGCCAGCAGCGACTTAAGGGACAGCGACGAGCAGTACTTC. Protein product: CASSDLRDSDEQYF.

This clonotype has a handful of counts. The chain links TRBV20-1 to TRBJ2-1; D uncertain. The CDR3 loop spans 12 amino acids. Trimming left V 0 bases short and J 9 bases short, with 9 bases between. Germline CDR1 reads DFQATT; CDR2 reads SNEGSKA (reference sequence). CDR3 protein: CSARDSGPEQFF. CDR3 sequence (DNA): TGCAGTGCTAGAGACAGTGGGCCTGAGCAGTTCTTC.

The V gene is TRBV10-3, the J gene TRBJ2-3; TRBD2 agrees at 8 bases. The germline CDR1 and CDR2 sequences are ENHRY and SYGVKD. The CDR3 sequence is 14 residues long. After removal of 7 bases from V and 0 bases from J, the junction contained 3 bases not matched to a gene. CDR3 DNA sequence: TGTGCCATCATGAAGCGGGAGAGCACAGATACGCAGTATTTT. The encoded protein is CAIMKRESTDTQYF.

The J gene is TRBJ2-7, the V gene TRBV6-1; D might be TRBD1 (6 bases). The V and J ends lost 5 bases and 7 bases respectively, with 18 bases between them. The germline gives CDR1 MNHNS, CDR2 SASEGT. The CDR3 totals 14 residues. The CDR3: CASSPPTGQKEQYF. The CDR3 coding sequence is TGTGCCAGCAGTCCCCCGACAGGCCAAAAGGAGCAGTACTTC.

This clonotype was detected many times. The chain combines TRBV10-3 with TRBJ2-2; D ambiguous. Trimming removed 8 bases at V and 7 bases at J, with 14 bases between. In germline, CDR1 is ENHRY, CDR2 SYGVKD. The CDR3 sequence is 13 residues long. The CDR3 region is CAIPRTEFGELFF. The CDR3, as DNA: TGTGCCATCCCTCGGACCGAGTTCGGGGAGCTGTTTTTT.

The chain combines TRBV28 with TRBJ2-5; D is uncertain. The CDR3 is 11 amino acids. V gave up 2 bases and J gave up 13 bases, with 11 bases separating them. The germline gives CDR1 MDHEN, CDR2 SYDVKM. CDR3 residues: CASSLGQRSYF. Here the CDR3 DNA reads TGTGCCAGCAGTTTAGGGCAACGATCGTACTTC.

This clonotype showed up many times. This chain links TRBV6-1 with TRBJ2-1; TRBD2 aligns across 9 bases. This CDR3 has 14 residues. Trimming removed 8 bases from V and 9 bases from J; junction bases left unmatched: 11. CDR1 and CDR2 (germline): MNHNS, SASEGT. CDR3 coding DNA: TGTGCCAGCCACGGATGGCTAGCGGGGTCTGAGCAGTTCTTC. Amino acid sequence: CASHGWLAGSEQFF.

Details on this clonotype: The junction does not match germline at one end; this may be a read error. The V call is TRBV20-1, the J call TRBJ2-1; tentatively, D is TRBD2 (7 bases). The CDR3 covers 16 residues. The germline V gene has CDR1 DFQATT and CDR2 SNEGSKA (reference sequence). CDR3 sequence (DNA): TGCTGTGCTAGAGGGCCCCAGGCGGGGGCCCTCAATGAGCAGTTCTTC. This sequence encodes CCARGPQAGALNEQFF.

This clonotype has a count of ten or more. Written as DNA, the CDR3 is TGCAGTGCTAGCTTTACGGGAGGGGAAGAGACCCAGTACTTC. Amino acid sequence: CSASFTGGEETQYF. This rearrangement joins TRBV20-1 to TRBJ2-5, with 8 positions matching TRBD2. CDR1 and CDR2 (germline): DFQATT, SNEGSKA (reference sequence). The CDR3 covers 14 residues. The ends lost 3 bases at V and 3 bases at J; junction bases unmatched: 6.

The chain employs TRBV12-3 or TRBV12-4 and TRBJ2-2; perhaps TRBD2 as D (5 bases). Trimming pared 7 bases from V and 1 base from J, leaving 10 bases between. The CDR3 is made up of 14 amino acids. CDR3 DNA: TGTGCCAGCACCTTCGGGGAGAACACCGGGGAGCTGTTTTTT. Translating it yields CASTFGENTGELFF.

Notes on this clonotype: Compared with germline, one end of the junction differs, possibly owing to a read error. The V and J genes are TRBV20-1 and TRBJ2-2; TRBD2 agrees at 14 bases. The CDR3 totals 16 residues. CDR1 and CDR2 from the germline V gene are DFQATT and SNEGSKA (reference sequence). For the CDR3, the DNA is TGCTGTGCTAGGACGGGACTAGCGGGAGAGGTCGGGGAGCTGTTTTTT. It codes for CCARTGLAGEVGELFF.

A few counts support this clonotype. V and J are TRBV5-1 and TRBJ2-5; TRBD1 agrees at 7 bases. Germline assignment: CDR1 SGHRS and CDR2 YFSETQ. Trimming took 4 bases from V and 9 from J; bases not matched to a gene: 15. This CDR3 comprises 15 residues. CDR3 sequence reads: CASSPGTEPLRAQYF. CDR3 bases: TGCGCCAGCAGCCCGGGGACAGAACCTCTGAGAGCCCAGTACTTC.

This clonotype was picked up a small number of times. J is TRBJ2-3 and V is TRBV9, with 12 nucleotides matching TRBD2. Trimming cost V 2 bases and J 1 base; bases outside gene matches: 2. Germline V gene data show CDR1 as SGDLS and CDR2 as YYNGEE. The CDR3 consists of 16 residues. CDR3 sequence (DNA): TGTGCCAGCAGCGTCGGACTAGCGGGACGCACAGATACGCAGTATTTT. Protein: CASSVGLAGRTDTQYF. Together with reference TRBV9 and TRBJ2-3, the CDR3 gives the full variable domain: DSGVTQTPKHLITATGQRVTLRCSPRSGDLSVYWYQQSLDQGLQFLIQYYNGEERAKGNILERFSAQQFPDLHSELNLSSLELGDSALYFCASSVGLAGRTDTQYFGPGTRLTVL.